The clone carrying this T cell receptor (beta chain) appeared a single time. The PCR contained 60 Vbeta and 13 Jbeta primers. The assay was immunoSEQ multiplex PCR, and TCRdb's table has in-frame clones only and misses some. The sample has about 140,000 clones; roughly 73% are singletons. The sample comes from a study of cytomegalovirus exposure and HLA in healthy donors. V lost 0 bases, J lost 5 bases, and 5 bases stayed unmatched. The CDR3 is 15 residues long. Looked up from germline, CDR1 is MNHEY and CDR2 is SVGAGI. This TCR was recovered from a female donor in good health and CMV-seronegative. The sequenced sample was PBMCs. This chain joins TRBV6-5 and TRBJ2-3, with 7 bases aligning to TRBD1. The CDR3 spells CASSYSNNRGDTQYF. DNA of the CDR3: TGTGCCAGCAGTTACTCGAATAACAGGGGAGATACGCAGTATTTT.